This T cell receptor beta chain was recorded in a study of T cell changes during pregnancy in multiple sclerosis. V trimming: 3 bases; J trimming: 4 bases; junction bases outside the gene matches: 9. Germline loops: CDR1 SGHNT, CDR2 YYREEE (reference sequence). This CDR3 contains 15 residues. Assay: immunoSEQ multiplex PCR; the TCRdb copy retains only in-frame clones and omits some. Among around 60,000 clones listed, approximately 90% were seen once. Sequencing used peripheral blood, obtained in the second trimester of pregnancy. The receptor comes from a female donor in good health, enrolled as a control in a pregnancy study. The rearrangement uses TRBV5-4 and TRBJ2-7, with 8 bases aligning to TRBD1. The CDR3 nucleotides are TGTGCCAGCAGCTACCGACAGGGGACCCTATACGAGCAGTACTTC. Translating it yields CASSYRQGTLYEQYF.